A selection of T cell receptor beta chains follows, all from one sample in a study of blood T cell repertoires in COVID-19. The repertoire was sequenced with immunoSEQ multiplex PCR; TCRdb's copy has only in-frame clones and lacks some. Here the sample spans around 190,000 clones, under 85% being singletons. Material for sequencing was peripheral blood. The receptors were gathered from a human donor in a cohort sampled during active COVID-19. The CDR3 runs from the conserved cysteine through the conserved F or W. Each record gives: clone size, V gene, J gene, D gene, CDR3 protein, CDR3 DNA. A D gene is named only where the DNA matches it firmly. Not all rows give a size; the values are once, few, many and, for expanded clones, a class.

clone size: NA
V gene: TRBV3-1/TRBV3-2
J gene: TRBJ1-4
D gene: TRBD1
CDR3 protein: CASSQVQGNEKLFF
CDR3 DNA: TGTGCCAGCAGCCAAGTACAGGGGAATGAAAAACTGTTTTTT

clone size: NA
V gene: TRBV2
J gene: TRBJ2-7
D gene: TRBD1
CDR3 protein: CASSEGQDEQYF
CDR3 DNA: TGTGCCAGCAGTGAGGGACAGGACGAGCAGTACTTC

clone size: NA
V gene: TRBV5-1
J gene: TRBJ1-3
D gene: NA
CDR3 protein: CASSLATGSGNTIYF
CDR3 DNA: TGCGCCAGCAGCTTGGCAACAGGGTCTGGAAACACCATATATTTT

clone size: few
V gene: TRBV5-8
J gene: TRBJ2-7
D gene: NA
CDR3 protein: CASSPWTGSRSSYEQYF
CDR3 DNA: TGTGCCAGCAGCCCCTGGACTGGTAGCAGGAGCTCCTACGAGCAGTACTTC

clone size: NA
V gene: TRBV11-3
J gene: TRBJ2-1
D gene: TRBD2
CDR3 protein: CASSSLGRGKGDNEQFF
CDR3 DNA: TGTGCCAGCAGCTCCCTGGGGCGGGGGAAAGGGGACAATGAGCAGTTCTTC

clone size: NA
V gene: TRBV12-3/TRBV12-4
J gene: TRBJ2-5
D gene: NA
CDR3 protein: CASSPDVGETQYF
CDR3 DNA: TGTGCCAGCAGTCCGGATGTCGGGGAGACCCAGTACTTC

clone size: NA
V gene: TRBV7-9
J gene: TRBJ1-5
D gene: TRBD1
CDR3 protein: CASSLVGVVGQGPNQPQHF
CDR3 DNA: TGTGCCAGCAGCTTAGTTGGAGTGGTGGGACAGGGTCCGAATCAGCCCCAGCATTTT

clone size: NA
V gene: TRBV3-1/TRBV3-2
J gene: TRBJ1-3
D gene: NA
CDR3 protein: CASSQGANTIYF
CDR3 DNA: TGTGCCAGCAGCCAAGGGGCGAACACCATATATTTT

clone size: once
V gene: TRBV5-1
J gene: TRBJ2-7
D gene: TRBD2
CDR3 protein: CASSLPEPGVAGGFAYEQYF
CDR3 DNA: TGCGCCAGCAGCTTGCCCGAGCCAGGAGTAGCGGGGGGGTTCGCCTACGAGCAGTACTTC

clone size: once
V gene: TRBV19
J gene: TRBJ2-7
D gene: NA
CDR3 protein: CASSLTENTYEQYF
CDR3 DNA: TGTGCCAGTAGTTTGACAGAGAATACCTACGAGCAGTACTTC

clone size: few
V gene: TRBV6-6
J gene: TRBJ2-7
D gene: TRBD1
CDR3 protein: CASSYSGTVGYEQYF
CDR3 DNA: TGTGCCAGCAGTTACTCGGGGACAGTTGGATACGAGCAGTACTTC

clone size: NA
V gene: TRBV3-1/TRBV3-2
J gene: TRBJ2-1
D gene: TRBD2
CDR3 protein: CASSQPTSGGPKNEQFF
CDR3 DNA: TGTGCCAGCAGCCAACCGACTAGCGGGGGCCCGAAGAATGAGCAGTTCTTC

clone size: NA
V gene: TRBV7-8
J gene: TRBJ2-5
D gene: NA
CDR3 protein: CASSRTRETQYF
CDR3 DNA: TGTGCCAGCAGCCGGACTCGAGAGACCCAGTACTTC

clone size: NA
V gene: TRBV3-1/TRBV3-2
J gene: TRBJ2-1
D gene: NA
CDR3 protein: CASSQEIQSDEQFF
CDR3 DNA: TGTGCCAGCAGCCAAGAGATACAGTCGGATGAGCAGTTCTTC

clone size: once
V gene: TRBV27
J gene: TRBJ2-1
D gene: NA
CDR3 protein: CASSFDEGTYNEQFF
CDR3 DNA: TGTGCCAGCAGTTTTGATGAGGGTACCTACAATGAGCAGTTCTTC

clone size: few
V gene: TRBV27
J gene: TRBJ1-5
D gene: TRBD1
CDR3 protein: CASSTGTAVSQHF
CDR3 DNA: TGTGCCAGTTCTACCGGGACAGCCGTTTCCCAGCATTTT

clone size: NA
V gene: TRBV7-2
J gene: TRBJ1-1
D gene: NA
CDR3 protein: CASSYPPAGSTEAFF
CDR3 DNA: TGTGCCAGCAGCTACCCCCCGGCGGGTAGTACTGAAGCTTTCTTT

clone size: NA
V gene: TRBV27
J gene: TRBJ1-4
D gene: NA
CDR3 protein: CASSPQDKHEKLFF
CDR3 DNA: TGTGCCAGCAGCCCCCAAGACAAGCACGAAAAACTGTTTTTT

clone size: NA
V gene: TRBV7-6
J gene: TRBJ1-4
D gene: NA
CDR3 protein: CASSLAGATNEKLFF
CDR3 DNA: TGTGCCAGCAGCTTAGCCGGTGCAACTAATGAAAAACTGTTTTTT

clone size: NA
V gene: TRBV27
J gene: TRBJ1-1
D gene: NA
CDR3 protein: CASSIGSGGLEAFF
CDR3 DNA: TGTGCCAGCAGTATAGGGTCGGGGGGCCTTGAAGCTTTCTTT

clone size: NA
V gene: TRBV12-3/TRBV12-4
J gene: TRBJ2-1
D gene: NA
CDR3 protein: CASSSGVYNEQFF
CDR3 DNA: TGTGCCAGCAGTTCCGGGGTGTACAATGAGCAGTTCTTC

clone size: NA
V gene: TRBV6-6
J gene: TRBJ1-4
D gene: TRBD1
CDR3 protein: CASSSTGGKLFF
CDR3 DNA: TGTGCCAGCAGTTCCACAGGGGGAAAACTGTTTTTT

clone size: NA
V gene: TRBV7-9
J gene: TRBJ2-5
D gene: TRBD2
CDR3 protein: CASSSTSGGLETQYF
CDR3 DNA: TGTGCCAGCAGCTCGACTAGCGGGGGGTTGGAGACCCAGTACTTC

clone size: few
V gene: TRBV3-1/TRBV3-2
J gene: TRBJ2-1
D gene: NA
CDR3 protein: CASSQDGGIPYNEQFF
CDR3 DNA: TGTGCCAGCAGCCAAGATGGGGGGATCCCATACAATGAGCAGTTCTTC

clone size: NA
V gene: TRBV5-1
J gene: TRBJ2-3
D gene: NA
CDR3 protein: CASSFGPGADTQYF
CDR3 DNA: TGCGCCAGCAGCTTTGGCCCGGGGGCAGATACGCAGTATTTT

clone size: few
V gene: TRBV2
J gene: TRBJ1-5
D gene: NA
CDR3 protein: CASSPGGRGGNQPQHF
CDR3 DNA: TGTGCCAGCAGTCCGGGAGGCAGGGGTGGCAATCAGCCCCAGCATTTT

clone size: NA
V gene: TRBV2
J gene: TRBJ2-7
D gene: TRBD1
CDR3 protein: CASSGRTGPPGEQYF
CDR3 DNA: TGTGCCAGCAGTGGGCGGACAGGGCCGCCTGGCGAGCAGTACTTC

clone size: NA
V gene: TRBV4-1
J gene: TRBJ2-7
D gene: NA
CDR3 protein: CASSQERGYEQYF
CDR3 DNA: TGCGCCAGCAGCCAAGAGCGGGGATACGAGCAGTACTTC

clone size: NA
V gene: TRBV6-2/TRBV6-3
J gene: TRBJ2-5
D gene: TRBD2
CDR3 protein: CASSAGLAGGETQYF
CDR3 DNA: TGTGCCAGCAGTGCCGGACTAGCGGGGGGAGAGACCCAGTACTTC

clone size: NA
V gene: TRBV5-4
J gene: TRBJ2-1
D gene: TRBD2
CDR3 protein: CASSSKRGSPINEQFF
CDR3 DNA: TGTGCCAGCAGCTCAAAGCGGGGGAGTCCTATCAATGAGCAGTTCTTC

clone size: NA
V gene: TRBV7-9
J gene: TRBJ2-7
D gene: NA
CDR3 protein: CASSSRDTYEQYF
CDR3 DNA: TGTGCCAGCAGCTCCCGGGACACCTACGAGCAGTACTTC

clone size: NA
V gene: TRBV4-1
J gene: TRBJ1-5
D gene: NA
CDR3 protein: CASSLEGRLNSNQPQHF
CDR3 DNA: TGCGCCAGCAGCCTGGAGGGACGGTTAAATAGCAATCAGCCCCAGCATTTT

clone size: NA
V gene: TRBV6-6
J gene: TRBJ2-1
D gene: TRBD2
CDR3 protein: CATWGGNEQFF
CDR3 DNA: TGTGCCACCTGGGGGGGGAATGAGCAGTTCTTC

clone size: NA
V gene: TRBV9
J gene: TRBJ1-2
D gene: TRBD1
CDR3 protein: CASSAGTGGFYGYTF
CDR3 DNA: TGTGCCAGCAGCGCCGGGACAGGGGGTTTTTATGGCTACACCTTC

clone size: NA
V gene: TRBV6-5
J gene: TRBJ1-6
D gene: TRBD1
CDR3 protein: CASSSTGATYNSPLHF
CDR3 DNA: TGTGCCAGCAGTTCGACAGGGGCTACCTATAATTCACCCCTCCACTTT

clone size: NA
V gene: TRBV5-5
J gene: TRBJ2-2
D gene: TRBD1
CDR3 protein: CASSLEGAHTGELFF
CDR3 DNA: TGTGCCAGCAGCTTGGAGGGGGCCCACACCGGGGAGCTGTTTTTT

clone size: NA
V gene: TRBV7-9
J gene: TRBJ1-1
D gene: NA
CDR3 protein: CASSLGRGSTEAFF
CDR3 DNA: TGTGCCAGCAGCTTAGGCCGGGGGAGCACTGAAGCTTTCTTT